The table lists the clone carrying this T cell receptor beta chain with many counts. The antigen remains undetermined. The CDR3 is 13 amino acids. The germline gives CDR1 GTSNPN, CDR2 SVGIG (reference sequence). Trimming left V 4 bases short and J 10 bases short, with 14 bases between. The data stem from a study of T cells in Graves' hyperthyroidism and ophthalmopathy. Overall study context: Blood was drawn when the patient was first diagnosed and still untreated. General observations from the study: Before onset, by a median of about seven months, the model predicted ophthalmopathy. Most thyroid clonotypes expanded above 0.001 appeared in blood too.

A sample of blood taken at first hyperthyroidism diagnosis preceded any ophthalmopathy symptoms. Amplification of TCR beta CDR3 regions used RNA as the template. HTBI primers were used for first-round RT-PCR of the TCR CDR3. TCRdb re-called the multiplex PCR reads through MiXCR, storing one row per CDR3 protein. The sample contains hundreds of thousands of distinct CDR3 sequences, 18% of which appear only once. Sequenced sample: blood. V usage is TRBV30 and J usage is TRBJ1-6, with D uncertain. The clonotype originates from a woman in her fifties or sixties with Graves' hyperthyroidism that later progressed to Graves' ophthalmopathy. DNA of the CDR3: TGTGCCTGGACGGACCGGAGGAGATCACCCCTCCACTTT. Translated, it gives CAWTDRRRSPLHF.